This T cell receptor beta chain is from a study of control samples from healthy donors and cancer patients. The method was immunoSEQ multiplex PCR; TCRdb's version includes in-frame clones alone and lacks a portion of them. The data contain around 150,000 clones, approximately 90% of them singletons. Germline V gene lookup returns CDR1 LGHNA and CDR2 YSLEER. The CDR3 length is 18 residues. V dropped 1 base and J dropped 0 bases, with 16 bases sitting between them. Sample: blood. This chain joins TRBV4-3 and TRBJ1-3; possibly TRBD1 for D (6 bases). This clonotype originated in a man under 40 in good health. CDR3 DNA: TGCGCCAGCAGCCAAGTTTCAAGGGGGAGCAGCTCTGGAAACACCATATATTTT. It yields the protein CASSQVSRGSSSGNTIYF.